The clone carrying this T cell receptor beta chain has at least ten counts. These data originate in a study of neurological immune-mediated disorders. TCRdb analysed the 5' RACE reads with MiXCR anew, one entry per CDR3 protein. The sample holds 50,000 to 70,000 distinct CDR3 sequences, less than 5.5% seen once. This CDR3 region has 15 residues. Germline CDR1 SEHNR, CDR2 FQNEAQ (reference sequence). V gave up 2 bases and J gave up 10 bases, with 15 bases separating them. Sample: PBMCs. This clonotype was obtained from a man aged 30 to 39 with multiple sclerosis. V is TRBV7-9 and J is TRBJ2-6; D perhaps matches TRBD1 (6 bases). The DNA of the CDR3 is TGTGCCAGCAGCTTAAATCAAGTGCAGGGGAACGTCCTGACTTTC. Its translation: CASSLNQVQGNVLTF.